The 24 T cell receptor beta chains below come from one sample, sequenced in a study of CD8 T cells in ankylosing spondylitis. Whole-study findings and limits: A motif in TCR beta, a set of fewer than ten highly homologous variants, appeared characteristic of ankylosing spondylitis blood.

Their target antigens are unknown. TCRdb analysed the 5' RACE reads with MiXCR anew, one entry per CDR3 protein. Of 200,000 to 250,000 distinct CDR3 sequences in the sample, around 7.9% were seen once. Input material: blood, either unsorted or a sorted T cell fraction (not recorded which). All receptors derive from a male donor with ankylosing spondylitis.

This clonotype has ten or more counts. This chain uses TRBV2 with TRBJ2-7; D unclear. Germline CDR1 reads SNHLY; CDR2 reads FYNNEI. Deletions cut 4 bases from V and 6 bases from J, with 10 bases between. This CDR3 has 12 amino acids. CDR3 DNA: TGTGCCAGCAGTGTGGTGGGTAGCGAGCAGTACTTC. It translates to CASSVVGSEQYF.

This clonotype was seen only once. This may arise from a read error, as a much more abundant clone is one base away. J is TRBJ1-2 and V is TRBV4-2; a possible D gene is TRBD1 (6 bases). CDR1 and CDR2 (germline): LGHNA, YNFKEQ. The CDR3 runs to 13 residues. CDR3 sequence reads: CVSSLDRNYGYTF. Written as DNA, the CDR3 is TGTGTCAGCAGTCTAGACAGGAACTATGGCTACACCTTC.

The rearrangement links TRBV4-2 to TRBJ2-7; D possibly uses TRBD1 or TRBD2 (5 bases each). V was clipped by 8 bases and J by 3 bases, with 17 bases between them. CDR3 size: 14 residues. Germline CDR1 LGHNA, CDR2 YNFKEQ. The CDR3 protein is CASGPGAGYYEQYF. DNA for the CDR3: TGTGCCAGCGGCCCCGGGGCCGGATACTACGAGCAGTACTTC.

This clonotype has ten or more counts. This chain connects TRBV25-1 to TRBJ2-1; the D is unclear. The CDR3 is 14 amino acids. CDR1 and CDR2 from the germline V gene are MGHDK and SYGVNS. The ends were cut back, 3 bases at V and 5 bases at J, with 11 bases in the middle. The CDR3 nucleotides are TGTGCCAGCAGTGAGGGCTGGTACGACAATGAGCAGTTCTTC. This encodes CASSEGWYDNEQFF.

The rearrangement uses TRBV5-4 and TRBJ2-3; maybe TRBD2 (6 bases). V lost 4 bases and J 3 bases, leaving 15 bases between the germline ends. This CDR3 is 15 amino acids long. Germline-derived CDR1 and CDR2 are SGHNT and YYREEE (reference sequence). CDR3 residues: CASSQERVITDTQYF. CDR3 nucleotides: TGTGCCAGCAGCCAGGAGCGGGTAATTACAGATACGCAGTATTTT.

J is TRBJ2-5 and V is TRBV14; D is possibly TRBD1 or TRBD2 (6 bases each). The CDR3 has 16 amino acids. V lost 4 bases and J 5 bases, leaving 20 bases between the germline ends. The germline V gene encodes CDR1 SGHDN and CDR2 FVKESK. CDR3 sequence reads: CASSPWEGGGGETQYF. In DNA, the CDR3 is TGTGCCAGCAGCCCTTGGGAAGGAGGGGGAGGCGAGACCCAGTACTTC.

This clonotype has a count of ten or more. This chain connects TRBV5-1 to TRBJ2-5; TRBD2 matches 8 bases. The CDR3 totals 15 residues. CDR1 and CDR2 (germline): SGHRS, YFSETQ. V shed 0 bases, J shed 5 bases, and the junction held 6 bases outside the gene matches. CDR3 bases: TGCGCCAGCAGCTTGGTGGGACTAGGGTTGGAGACCCAGTACTTC. Encoded protein: CASSLVGLGLETQYF.

This clonotype came up many times. The CDR3 nucleotides read TGTGCCAGCAGCTTCACTGCCTACAATGAGCAGTTCTTC. It translates to CASSFTAYNEQFF. The V gene is TRBV7-8, the J gene TRBJ2-1; no firm D call. V dropped 3 bases and J dropped 2 bases, with 5 bases sitting between them. This CDR3 has 13 residues. Per germline, CDR1 SGHVS and CDR2 FQNEAQ.

This clonotype was observed a few times. The chain recombines TRBV20-1 with TRBJ1-1; D not certain. V dropped 3 bases and J dropped 11 bases, with 10 bases sitting between them. Germline lookup yields CDR1 DFQATT and CDR2 SNEGSKA (reference sequence). The CDR3 runs to 10 residues. The CDR3 nucleotides are TGCAGTGCTAGCCCCGGGATGGCTTTCTTT. The encoded protein is CSASPGMAFF.

As concerns this clonotype: Given a much more abundant clone one base away, this may be a read error. The gene calls are TRBV27 and TRBJ2-7; D call uncertain. Germline lookup yields CDR1 MNHEY and CDR2 SMNVEV (reference sequence). The CDR3 has 14 residues. Trimming removed 3 bases from V and 8 bases from J, with 17 bases in between. This CDR3 reads CASSFGFTSYQQYF. Written as DNA, the CDR3 is TGTGCCAGCAGTTTTGGATTTACGTCGTACCAGCAGTACTTC.

This clonotype was observed at least ten times. The chain couples TRBV7-9 to TRBJ2-5, with a tentative D call TRBD1 (5 bases). The CDR3 spans 15 residues. With 0 bases removed from V and 0 bases from J, the gap between germline ends came to 8 bases. CDR1 is SEHNR and CDR2 is FQNEAQ in the germline V gene (reference sequence). The CDR3 protein is CASSLASGYQETQYF. Written as DNA, the CDR3 is TGTGCCAGCAGCTTAGCTTCAGGGTACCAAGAGACCCAGTACTTC.

This clonotype was picked up many times. J is TRBJ2-1 and V is TRBV20-1; the match to TRBD1 covers 7 bases. V shed 7 bases, J shed 5 bases, and the junction held 8 bases outside the gene matches. Germline lookup yields CDR1 DFQATT and CDR2 SNEGSKA (reference sequence). CDR3 length: 13 residues. The CDR3 coding sequence is TGCAGTGGTGGGGACAGCCAAAACAATGAGCAGTTCTTC. Translating it yields CSGGDSQNNEQFF.

This clonotype was detected only a few times. The V gene is TRBV7-9, the J gene TRBJ2-1; TRBD2 agrees at 10 bases. V lost 5 bases, J lost 2 bases, and 3 bases stayed unmatched. CDR1 SEHNR and CDR2 FQNEAQ come from the germline V gene (reference sequence). The CDR3 is made up of 15 amino acids. CDR3 protein: CASSGGLAAYNEQFF. CDR3 DNA: TGTGCCAGCAGCGGAGGACTAGCGGCCTACAATGAGCAGTTCTTC.

The chain couples TRBV30 to TRBJ2-2; D uncertain. The CDR3 runs to 14 residues. Germline-derived CDR1 and CDR2 are GTSNPN and SVGIG (reference sequence). Trimming left V 0 bases short and J 7 bases short, with 12 bases between. CDR3 sequence reads: CAWSVINPSGELFF. The CDR3 DNA reads TGTGCCTGGAGTGTGATAAACCCGAGCGGGGAGCTGTTTTTT.

This clonotype occurred many times. V and J are TRBV27 and TRBJ1-2, with 11 positions matching TRBD1. This CDR3 region has 13 residues. Germline CDR1 is MNHEY and CDR2 is SMNVEV (reference sequence). Germline trimming cut 4 bases from V and 6 bases from J; bases unmatched to any gene: 1. The CDR3 protein is CASSWDRGNGYTF. CDR3 DNA sequence: TGTGCCAGCAGTTGGGACAGGGGGAATGGCTACACCTTC.

The V call is TRBV7-9, the J call TRBJ2-3; 7 bases fit TRBD1. CDR3 length: 16 amino acids. Germline V gene data show CDR1 as SEHNR and CDR2 as FQNEAQ (reference sequence). The ends lost 5 bases at V and 2 bases at J; junction bases unmatched: 10. CDR3 DNA: TGTGCCAGCAGCCGCGCAGACAGGGCAATCACAGATACGCAGTATTTT. Encoded protein: CASSRADRAITDTQYF. Full variable domain (outside the CDR3, taken from reference TRBV7-9 and TRBJ2-3): DTGVSQNPRHKITKRGQNVTFRCDPISEHNRLYWYRQTLGQGPEFLTYFQNEAQLEKSRLLSDRFSAERPKGSFSTLEIQRTEQGDSAMYLCASSRADRAITDTQYFGPGTRLTVL.

This clonotype was detected many times. The chain carries TRBV19 and TRBJ1-1; D is possibly TRBD1 (6 bases). Per germline, CDR1 LNHDA and CDR2 SQIVND (reference sequence). V lost 3 bases and J 5 bases, leaving 10 bases between the germline ends. CDR3 length equals 13 residues. The CDR3 loop is CASSIGQTTEAFF. The CDR3 DNA sequence: TGTGCCAGTAGTATCGGACAGACGACTGAAGCTTTCTTT.

Many counts were recorded for this clonotype. The DNA of the CDR3 is TGTGCCAGCAGTTTAGCGGGGGCTCCCCAGCAGTTCTTC. It translates to CASSLAGAPQQFF. The genes are TRBV12-3 or TRBV12-4 and TRBJ2-1, with D possibly being TRBD1 (6 bases). The CDR3 is made up of 13 amino acids. Trimming shortened V by 0 bases and J by 11 bases, and 11 bases separated the two germline ends.

In its sample, this clonotype was seen a few times. CDR3 nucleotide sequence: TGTGCCAGCAGTGTCTGGAGAGGACTGTTTTTT. Residues: CASSVWRGLFF. This chain joins TRBV2 and TRBJ1-4, with no clear D. Trimming cost V 4 bases and J 13 bases, with 10 bases left between them. This CDR3 has 11 residues. Germline V CDR1 and CDR2: SNHLY, FYNNEI.

There are many counts of this clonotype. This chain connects TRBV29-1 to TRBJ2-4; 7 nucleotides line up with TRBD1. The CDR3 length is 13 residues. Germline assignment: CDR1 SQVTM and CDR2 ANQGSEA. J was trimmed by 3 bases and V by 7 bases; bases with no gene match: 6. Written as DNA, the CDR3 is TGCAGCGGCCGAGGACAGGACAAAAACATTCAGTACTTC. Translated: CSGRGQDKNIQYF.

This clonotype was observed many times. The J gene is TRBJ2-3, the V gene TRBV11-2; D not resolved. This CDR3 contains 10 residues. In germline, CDR1 is SGHAT, CDR2 FQNNGV. Trimming took off 8 bases at V and 3 bases at J, with 3 bases between the two ends. DNA for the CDR3: TGTGCCAGCGGGACAGATACGCAGTATTTT. Its protein is CASGTDTQYF.

The sample holds many counts of this clonotype. This chain links TRBV6-2 or TRBV6-3 with TRBJ1-5; TRBD1 agrees at 9 bases. The CDR3 spans 16 residues. Germline CDR1 MNHEY, CDR2 SVGEGT. Trimming cost V 5 bases and J 7 bases; bases outside gene matches: 12. The CDR3 sequence: CASSPWGTGKGQPQHF. CDR3 coding DNA: TGTGCCAGCAGTCCATGGGGGACAGGGAAAGGCCAGCCCCAGCATTTT.

CDR3 sequence: CASSLSPTDTQYF. The CDR3 nucleotides are TGTGCCAGCAGCCTCAGCCCCACAGATACGCAGTATTTT. V gene TRBV5-6 combines with J gene TRBJ2-3; no firm D call. The CDR3 sequence is 13 residues long. CDR1 is SGHDT and CDR2 is YYEEEE in the germline V gene. Trimming took off 4 bases at V and 2 bases at J, with 8 bases between the two ends.

This clonotype was counted ten times or more. The chain joins TRBV15 to TRBJ2-7; possibly TRBD1 for D (5 bases). Germline CDR1 reads LNHNV; CDR2 reads YYDKDF (reference sequence). CDR3 length: 14 amino acids. The ends were cut back, 1 base at V and 9 bases at J, with 16 bases in the middle. CDR3 in DNA: TGTGCCACCAGCAGAGGTGGGGCCCTCTCGGGGCAGTACTTC. Its translation: CATSRGGALSGQYF.